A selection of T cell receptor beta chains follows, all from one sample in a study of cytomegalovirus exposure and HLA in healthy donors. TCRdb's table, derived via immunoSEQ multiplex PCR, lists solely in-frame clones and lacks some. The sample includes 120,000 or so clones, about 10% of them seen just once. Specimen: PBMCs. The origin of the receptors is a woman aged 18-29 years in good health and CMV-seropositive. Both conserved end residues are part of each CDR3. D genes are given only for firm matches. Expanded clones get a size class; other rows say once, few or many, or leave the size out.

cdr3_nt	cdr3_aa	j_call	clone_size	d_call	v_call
TGTGCCAGCAGTGAAGGGGCTAGCGGGAGTCTCAATGAGCAGTTCTTC	CASSEGASGSLNEQFF	TRBJ2-1	few	TRBD2	TRBV2
TGTGCCAGCCGCGACAGGGGTTCCTCCGAGCAGTACTTC	CASRDRGSSEQYF	TRBJ2-7	few	TRBD1	TRBV6-1
TGCGCCAGCAGCCAAGTGAATTTGGTCCACTTTGAAAAACTGTTTTTT	CASSQVNLVHFEKLFF	TRBJ1-4	-	-	TRBV4-1
TGCAGCGTTGCTAGGCAGATGAACACTGAAGCTTTCTTT	CSVARQMNTEAFF	TRBJ1-1	few	-	TRBV29-1
TGTGCTAGTGCCGTGGAGGGGAACCAGCCCCAGCATTTT	CASAVEGNQPQHF	TRBJ1-5	few	-	TRBV12-5
TGTGCCAGCAGCCCCGGACAGGAGGGATTTTCACCCCTCCACTTT	CASSPGQEGFSPLHF	TRBJ1-6	-	TRBD1	TRBV7-8
TGTGCCAGCAGTGACGAACAGACCTTGACCGTAGAGGGCTACACCTTC	CASSDEQTLTVEGYTF	TRBJ1-2	-	-	TRBV2
TGTGCCAGCAGTGTCGAAGGAGGGGCTAACTATGGCTACACCTTC	CASSVEGGANYGYTF	TRBJ1-2	few	-	TRBV27
TGTGCCGCCCGGGGGGCAAGTGAAGCTTTCTTT	CAARGASEAFF	TRBJ1-1	few	-	TRBV6-5
TGCAGGCCGGGGGAAGATAAAGCTTTCTTT	CRPGEDKAFF	TRBJ1-1	-	-	TRBV20-1
TGTGCCAGCAGGTTCGGGTTGGAAGCGAACACTGAAGCTTTCTTT	CASRFGLEANTEAFF	TRBJ1-1	-	-	TRBV5-8
TGTGCCAGCAGAGACGGAGCCGGGACTAGTAATACATACGAGCAGTACTTC	CASRDGAGTSNTYEQYF	TRBJ2-7	few	TRBD2	TRBV2
TGTGCCAGCTCCTTCGAGGATAGCAATCAGCCCCAGCATTTT	CASSFEDSNQPQHF	TRBJ1-5	few	-	TRBV18
TGTGCCTGGAGTGCTCAGGCGTCCAATCAGCCCCAGCATTTT	CAWSAQASNQPQHF	TRBJ1-5	few	-	TRBV30
TGTGCCAGCAGCTTGGGGACTAGCGGGAACAATGAGCAGTTCTTC	CASSLGTSGNNEQFF	TRBJ2-1	few	TRBD2	TRBV7-6
TGTGCCAGCAGTTACCCTAACAATGAGCAGTTCTTC	CASSYPNNEQFF	TRBJ2-1	few	-	TRBV6-5
TGTGCCAGCAGCGCGACTAGTTTTACAGATACGCAGTATTTT	CASSATSFTDTQYF	TRBJ2-3	-	-	TRBV7-8
TGTGCCAGCTACAAAACCACTGAAGCTTTCTTT	CASYKTTEAFF	TRBJ1-1	few	-	TRBV28
TGTGCCAGCAGCGTAGGACAGGGCTACAATGAGCAGTTCTTC	CASSVGQGYNEQFF	TRBJ2-1	few	TRBD1	TRBV9
TGTGCCAGCAGTTCCCTCGACAGTACTGGCTACACCTTC	CASSSLDSTGYTF	TRBJ1-2	-	-	TRBV27
TGCGCCAGCAGCTTGGGAACCGGGACTAGCGGCCTGTCCTACGAGCAGTACTTC	CASSLGTGTSGLSYEQYF	TRBJ2-7	few	TRBD2	TRBV5-1
TGTGCCAGCAGCCTCCCCGGGACAGGGGGCAATCAGCCCCAGCATTTT	CASSLPGTGGNQPQHF	TRBJ1-5	few	TRBD1	TRBV5-6
TGTGCCAGCAGTCCACTACAGAACACTGAAGCTTTCTTT	CASSPLQNTEAFF	TRBJ1-1	few	-	TRBV6-5
TGTGCCAGCAGAGTAGGGGAGGAGCAGTACTTC	CASRVGEEQYF	TRBJ2-7	-	-	TRBV9
TGTGCCAGCGCCCCGGCGCCTAGCGGGAGCAACGAGCAGTACTTC	CASAPAPSGSNEQYF	TRBJ2-7	few	TRBD2	TRBV13
TGTGCCAGCAGCTTAGAAACTAGCGGGGGCTACAATGAGCAGTTCTTC	CASSLETSGGYNEQFF	TRBJ2-1	-	TRBD2	TRBV7-6
TGTGCCAGCAATCGGGAGGTTGGCTACGAGCAGTACTTC	CASNREVGYEQYF	TRBJ2-7	few	TRBD2	TRBV2
TGTGCTAGTGGTTTGTTCCCGAATCAGCCCCAGCATTTT	CASGLFPNQPQHF	TRBJ1-5	-	-	TRBV12-5
TGTGCCAGCAGCGGGGTGGACAGCCTCTCTGGAAACACCATATATTTT	CASSGVDSLSGNTIYF	TRBJ1-3	few	-	TRBV11-2
TGTGCCAGCACCGACGGGGGACGGCTCAACACCGGGGAGCTGTTTTTT	CASTDGGRLNTGELFF	TRBJ2-2	few	-	TRBV25-1
TGTGCCAGCAGTTACGGACAGACCGGCTACACCTTC	CASSYGQTGYTF	TRBJ1-2	many	-	TRBV6-5
TGTGCCAGCAGCTCAGGGGGACGGAACTCTGGCACTGAAGCTTTCTTT	CASSSGGRNSGTEAFF	TRBJ1-1	few	TRBD1	TRBV7-9
TGTGCCAGCAGTGAGATACTAGCGGGAGTCCAGTACTTC	CASSEILAGVQYF	TRBJ2-5	few	TRBD2	TRBV2
TGTGCCAGCAGCCAAGATGGCAGGGGAAGAGAGACCCAGTACTTC	CASSQDGRGRETQYF	TRBJ2-5	-	-	TRBV14
TGTGCCATCAGTGAGGACATAACCTACGAGCAGTACTTC	CAISEDITYEQYF	TRBJ2-7	-	-	TRBV10-3